Presented here are 30 T cell receptor beta chains from one specimen sequenced in a study of blood T cells in healthy people across ages (dated by TCRdb to about 2015). Libraries were built with 5' RACE. Sequencing took place on an Illumina HiSeq 2500. The second PCR ran for roughly 7 to 12 cycles and used a J-beta primer mix along with a sample-barcoded 5' primer. TCRdb redid the processing of the public reads, applying fastp at Q25 and MiXCR, and retained in-frame beta chains. Rows merge per CDR3 protein into single entries with the most common DNA and genes. Counted in this sample were 910,000 or so distinct CDR3 sequences; 45% to 60% of them appeared once. 20% to 25% of the sample comes from the top ten. Sequenced sample: blood. These receptors all stem from a woman in her sixties or seventies in good health.

This clonotype was seen a few times. The chain couples TRBV15 to TRBJ2-7, with a weak D call TRBD1 (6 bases). The CDR3 totals 14 residues. Trimming took off 3 bases at V and 3 bases at J, with 12 bases between the two ends. Per the germline V gene, CDR1 is LNHNV and CDR2 is YYDKDF (reference sequence). The CDR3, as DNA: TGTGCCACCAGCAGCGTACAGGGACACTACGAGCAGTACTTC. It codes for CATSSVQGHYEQYF. Complete variable domain (other parts from reference TRBV15 and TRBJ2-7): DAMVIQNPRYQVTQFGKPVTLSCSQTLNHNVMYWYQQKSSQAPKLLFHYYDKDFNNEADTPDNFQSRRPNTSFCFLDIRSPGLGDTAMYLCATSSVQGHYEQYFGPGTRLTVT.

A few counts support this clonotype. The rearrangement links TRBV27 to TRBJ1-5; D is unresolved. Trimming left V 2 bases short and J 2 bases short, with 13 bases between. Germline lookup yields CDR1 MNHEY and CDR2 SMNVEV (reference sequence). The CDR3 is made up of 16 amino acids. The CDR3 bases are TGTGCCAGCAGTTTAGTAGGCTTCGAGGGCAATCAGCCCCAGCATTTT. Its translation: CASSLVGFEGNQPQHF.

This chain uses TRBV10-2 with TRBJ2-2, with TRBD1 matching over 9 bases. CDR1 is WSHSY and CDR2 is SAAADI in the germline V gene. V trimming: 6 bases; J trimming: 0 bases; junction bases outside the gene matches: 8. The CDR3 spans 17 residues. DNA for the CDR3: TGCGCCAGCAGATACCCGCGGACAGGGGCGAACACCGGGGAGCTGTTTTTT. Its protein product is CASRYPRTGANTGELFF.

J is TRBJ2-3 and V is TRBV12-5; D is uncertain. Per germline, CDR1 LGHNT and CDR2 FRNRAP. Trimming removed 7 bases from V and 2 bases from J, with 10 bases in between. The CDR3 totals 13 residues. In DNA form, the CDR3 reads TGTGCTAGTGCCAATACATACACAGATACGCAGTATTTT. It encodes CASANTYTDTQYF.

This clonotype was counted between two and nine times. The chain recombines TRBV29-1 with TRBJ2-1, with 7 bases lining up with TRBD2. Trimming removed 4 bases from V and 7 bases from J; junction bases left unmatched: 7. The CDR3 consists of 13 residues. Germline CDR1 is SQVTM and CDR2 is ANQGSEA. The CDR3 spells CSVARTSTNEQFF. Written as DNA, the CDR3 is TGCAGCGTTGCCCGGACTAGTACGAATGAGCAGTTCTTC.

This clonotype occurred a few times. The chain couples TRBV5-8 to TRBJ2-1, with D hard to call. The J call may be in error: the DNA end matches TRBJ2-7 better. The CDR3 spans 15 residues. Per germline, CDR1 SGHTS and CDR2 YDEGEE. The CDR3 nucleotides are TGTGCCAGCAGCGTCGCATTGAACTCCTACAATGAGCAGTACTTC. Its translation: CASSVALNSYNEQYF.

The chain joins TRBV4-3 to TRBJ2-6, with D possibly TRBD2 on 6 matching bases. CDR1 is LGHNA, CDR2 YSLEER, per germline. V gave up 7 bases and J gave up 2 bases, with 15 bases separating them. This CDR3 contains 16 residues. The CDR3: CASTMGGETGANVLTF. CDR3 coding DNA: TGCGCCAGCACCATGGGGGGAGAAACTGGGGCCAACGTCCTGACTTTC.

Comment on this clonotype: Just one base apart from a much larger clone, this may be a read error. This rearrangement joins TRBV2 to TRBJ2-1; 10 nucleotides align to TRBD2. The CDR3 is 12 amino acids. Germline loops: CDR1 SNHLY, CDR2 FYNNEI. J gave up 11 bases and V 6 bases, and 4 bases lay outside the gene matches. The DNA for the CDR3 is TGTGCCAGCAGAGCGGGAGGGCTTAAGCAGTTCTTC. Translated: CASRAGGLKQFF. The full variable domain, in which reference TRBV2 and TRBJ2-1 provide the parts outside the CDR3, is EPEVTQTPSHQVTQMGQEVILRCVPISNHLYFYWYRQILGQKVEFLVSFYNNEISEKSEIFDDQFSVERPDGSNFTLKIRSTKLEDSAMYFCASRAGGLKQFFGPGTRLTVL.

This clonotype was observed a few times. J is TRBJ1-2 and V is TRBV9; D perhaps matches TRBD1 (5 bases). Germline values: CDR1 SGDLS, CDR2 YYNGEE. V gave up 4 bases and J gave up 8 bases, with 12 bases separating them. The CDR3 is made up of 12 amino acids. The CDR3: CASSSTGKGYTF. In DNA form, the CDR3 reads TGTGCCAGCAGCTCCACAGGCAAGGGCTACACCTTC.

The rearrangement uses TRBV6-2 or TRBV6-3 and TRBJ2-1, with D perhaps matching TRBD1 or TRBD2 (7 bases each). Trimming cost V 7 bases and J 3 bases, with 25 bases left between them. CDR1 and CDR2 (germline): MNHEY, SVGEGT. This CDR3 is 18 amino acids long. CDR3: CASTQGGSRGSIYNEQFF. The CDR3 nucleotides read TGTGCCAGCACCCAGGGGGGTTCTCGCGGGAGTATCTACAATGAGCAGTTCTTC.

This rearrangement joins TRBV4-3 to TRBJ2-7; D is undetermined. Germline assignment: CDR1 LGHNA and CDR2 YSLEER. The CDR3 has 15 residues. Trimming removed 0 bases at V and 4 bases at J, with 13 bases between. The CDR3 reads CASSQDIVSSYEQYF. The CDR3 DNA is TGCGCCAGCAGCCAAGATATAGTCTCGTCGTACGAGCAGTACTTC.

The V and J genes are TRBV4-2 and TRBJ2-1; 8 bases are shared with TRBD2. CDR1 is LGHNA and CDR2 is YNFKEQ in the germline V gene. The CDR3 is made up of 15 amino acids. Trimming took 3 bases from V and 8 from J; bases not matched to a gene: 9. The CDR3 sequence is CASSQGLVKVYEQFF. The CDR3 nucleotides read TGTGCCAGCAGCCAGGGACTAGTGAAGGTGTATGAGCAGTTCTTC.

This clonotype was picked up a small number of times. The chain uses TRBV20-1 and TRBJ2-1; TRBD1 matches at 12 bases. Germline loops: CDR1 DFQATT, CDR2 SNEGSKA (reference sequence). V lost 1 base, J lost 8 bases, and 6 bases stayed unmatched. The length of the CDR3 is 15 residues. The CDR3 coding sequence is TGCAGTGCTAGAGTCGGGACAGGGGGCTTGTATGAGCAGTTCTTC. This translates into CSARVGTGGLYEQFF.

CDR3 protein: CASSRDRNYIYEQYF. In DNA form, the CDR3 reads TGCGCCAGCAGCCGAGACAGAAACTACATCTACGAGCAGTACTTC. V gene TRBV4-1 combines with J gene TRBJ2-7; possibly TRBD1 for D (5 bases). Germline CDR1 and CDR2: MGHRA and YSYEKL. The CDR3 is 15 amino acids. The germline V and J ends were trimmed by 4 bases and 3 bases, with 16 bases remaining between them.

V usage is TRBV4-3 and J usage is TRBJ2-1, with 11 bases aligning to TRBD1. Looked up from germline, CDR1 is LGHNA and CDR2 is YSLEER. The CDR3 runs to 17 residues. Germline trimming cut 2 bases from V and 8 bases from J; bases unmatched to any gene: 11. The CDR3 DNA follows: TGCGCCAGCAGCCAACATCCTCCGGGACAGGGGGGCGATGAGCAGTTCTTC. It is translated as CASSQHPPGQGGDEQFF.

The chain recombines TRBV7-9 with TRBJ1-2; D possibly corresponds to TRBD1 (5 bases). Looked up from germline, CDR1 is SEHNR and CDR2 is FQNEAQ (reference sequence). This CDR3 has 14 amino acids. The germline V and J ends were trimmed by 7 bases and 7 bases, with 19 bases remaining between them. The CDR3 protein is CASTKGEGISGYTF. The CDR3 DNA is TGTGCCAGCACCAAAGGGGAAGGGATAAGTGGCTACACCTTC. Supplemented by reference TRBV7-9 and TRBJ1-2, the full variable domain reads DTGVSQNPRHKITKRGQNVTFRCDPISEHNRLYWYRQTLGQGPEFLTYFQNEAQLEKSRLLSDRFSAERPKGSFSTLEIQRTEQGDSAMYLCASTKGEGISGYTFGSGTRLTVV.

The chain employs TRBV5-5 and TRBJ2-6; 8 bases map to TRBD1. Per germline, CDR1 SGHKS and CDR2 YYEKEE (reference sequence). The length of the CDR3 is 15 residues. Losses at the gene ends were 4 bases for V and 13 bases for J; bases not matched to a gene: 13. As DNA, the CDR3 is TGTGCCAGCAGCCCTACAGGGGGTATCGAACGGGTCCTGACTTTC. Amino acids: CASSPTGGIERVLTF.

The V gene is TRBV12-3 or TRBV12-4, the J gene TRBJ2-4; D gene ambiguous. This CDR3 is built from 15 residues. V lost 3 bases, J lost 3 bases, and 12 bases lay in between. The CDR3 DNA is TGTGCCAGCAGTTTCTCAGAAGCCGGCAAAAACATTCAGTACTTC. Its protein is CASSFSEAGKNIQYF.

This chain uses TRBV3-1 with TRBJ2-7; 9 bases agree with TRBD2. Losses at the gene ends were 6 bases for V and 2 bases for J; bases not matched to a gene: 8. The CDR3 is made up of 15 amino acids. The V gene's germline CDR1 is LGHDT and CDR2 YNNKEL (reference sequence). CDR3 sequence: CASSVVSGGTYEQYF. CDR3 DNA sequence: TGTGCCAGCAGTGTAGTTAGCGGGGGAACCTACGAGCAGTACTTC.

The J gene is TRBJ2-5, the V gene TRBV12-3 or TRBV12-4; tentative D call: TRBD2 (5 bases). Trimming pared 5 bases from V and 4 bases from J, leaving 14 bases between. The CDR3 contains 14 residues. CDR3 residues: CASSASREGETQYF. CDR3 DNA: TGTGCCAGCAGTGCCTCGAGGGAAGGAGAGACCCAGTACTTC.

V gene TRBV18 combines with J gene TRBJ2-5; 9 positions match TRBD2. This CDR3 comprises 15 residues. The V gene end was trimmed by 1 base and the J gene end by 11 bases; junction bases not matched to a gene: 11. Germline assignment: CDR1 KGHSH and CDR2 LQKENI. The CDR3: CASSPRELAGEEQYF. The DNA of the CDR3 is TGTGCCAGCTCACCACGGGAACTAGCGGGTGAGGAGCAGTACTTC. Variable domain in full (rest from reference TRBV18 and TRBJ2-5): NAGVMQNPRHLVRRRGQEARLRCSPMKGHSHVYWYRQLPEEGLKFMVYLQKENIIDESGMPKERFSAEFPKEGPSILRIQQVVRGDSAAYFCASSPRELAGEEQYFGPGTRLLVL.

The V call is TRBV5-1, the J call TRBJ2-1; 11 bases agree with TRBD2. CDR3 size: 16 residues. V was pared by 1 base and J by 5 bases, with 5 bases of the junction left unmatched. Per the germline V gene, CDR1 is SGHRS and CDR2 is YFSETQ. The CDR3 loop reads CASSLTVAGGHNEQFF. The CDR3 DNA reads as TGCGCCAGCAGCTTGACTGTAGCGGGAGGGCACAATGAGCAGTTCTTC.

In this sample, this clonotype turned up a few times. J is TRBJ2-3 and V is TRBV4-1; D is ambiguous. CDR1 is MGHRA, CDR2 YSYEKL, per germline. V was trimmed by 1 base and J by 4 bases, leaving 12 bases between them. CDR3 size: 15 residues. The CDR3, as DNA: TGCGCCAGCAGCCAAGTTCCCGCAGGCGCAGATACGCAGTATTTT. Translation: CASSQVPAGADTQYF.

The chain couples TRBV6-5 to TRBJ2-3; the D gene is possibly TRBD2 (5 bases). The germline gives CDR1 MNHEY, CDR2 SVGAGI. Between the trimmed V and J ends, which lost 0 bases and 0 bases, there was a span of 13 bases. The CDR3 has 17 residues. CDR3 coding DNA: TGTGCCAGCAGTTACTCCTCATTTTGGACTAGCACAGATACGCAGTATTTT. It encodes CASSYSSFWTSTDTQYF.

The chain uses TRBV11-2 and TRBJ2-3; 10 bases are a match to TRBD1. Germline assignment: CDR1 SGHAT and CDR2 FQNNGV. The V and J ends lost 5 bases and 1 base, in that order; junction bases with no gene match: 9. The CDR3 runs 17 residues. CDR3 nucleotide sequence: TGTGCCAGCAGCCAAATCCGGGGGACAGGGGGCACAGATACGCAGTATTTT. This encodes CASSQIRGTGGTDTQYF.

The rearrangement joins TRBV7-9 to TRBJ1-2; D perhaps matches TRBD1 (6 bases). Between the trimmed V and J ends, which lost 5 bases and 6 bases, there was a span of 16 bases. The CDR3 has 14 residues. Germline V gene sequence: CDR1 SEHNR, CDR2 FQNEAQ (reference sequence). In DNA form, the CDR3 reads TGTGCCAGCAGCCGGACCGTTTACAGGGATGGCTACACCTTC. Amino acids: CASSRTVYRDGYTF. The full variable domain, with the rest looked up from reference TRBV7-9 and TRBJ1-2, is DTGVSQNPRHKITKRGQNVTFRCDPISEHNRLYWYRQTLGQGPEFLTYFQNEAQLEKSRLLSDRFSAERPKGSFSTLEIQRTEQGDSAMYLCASSRTVYRDGYTFGSGTRLTVV.

Only a few counts were recorded for this clonotype. J is TRBJ1-4 and V is TRBV11-2; D is uncertain. The CDR3 has 14 residues. The V and J ends lost 5 bases and 8 bases respectively, with 15 bases between them. The germline V gene has CDR1 SGHAT and CDR2 FQNNGV. The CDR3 sequence is CASSMTGSREKLFF. CDR3 nucleotides: TGTGCCAGCAGCATGACCGGGAGTCGGGAAAAACTGTTTTTT.

This sequence joins TRBV7-2 and TRBJ2-7; D is perhaps TRBD1 (5 bases). This CDR3 region has 14 residues. Germline CDR1 SGHTA, CDR2 FQGNSA. Trimming pared 0 bases from V and 6 bases from J, leaving 12 bases between. This chain's CDR3 is CASSLAGQYPEQYF. CDR3 coding DNA: TGTGCCAGCAGCTTAGCGGGGCAATATCCCGAGCAGTACTTC.

This chain connects TRBV12-3 or TRBV12-4 to TRBJ1-5; D gene unclear. Trimming removed 2 bases at V and 4 bases at J, with 12 bases between. The CDR3 has 15 amino acids. Written as DNA, the CDR3 is TGTGCCAGCAGTTTATCCCGGGCAGGAAATCAGCCCCAGCATTTT. Its protein is CASSLSRAGNQPQHF.

The chain combines TRBV2 with TRBJ1-6; D is possibly TRBD1 (6 bases). The CDR3 is 15 residues long. CDR1 is SNHLY, CDR2 FYNNEI, per germline. Trimming stripped 8 bases from V and 5 bases from J, with 16 bases between. The CDR3 region is CASDPVTGNNSPLHF. For the CDR3, the DNA is TGTGCCAGCGATCCGGTGACAGGAAATAATTCACCCCTCCACTTT.